A selection of T cell receptor beta chains follows, all from one sample in a study of Ad26.COV2.S vaccination and SARS-CoV-2 variants. Sequencing was performed with immunoSEQ multiplex PCR; in TCRdb, only in-frame clones are kept and a portion is missing. The sample holds some 340,000 clones, around four fifths seen once. Specimen: peripheral blood, collected in a trial of Ad26.COV2.S vaccine versus placebo. Receptors were obtained from a person aged 18-65 years who received the Ad26.COV2.S COVID-19 vaccine or a placebo. Both conserved end residues are part of each CDR3. The D gene is left open where the match is weak. Rows give clone size only sometimes, using once, few, many, or a class for an expanded clone.

few | TRBJ1-5 | TRBV9 | . | TGTGCCAGCAGTGTCTCCTGGGGGGAGAATCAGCCCCAGCATTTT | CASSVSWGENQPQHF
once | TRBJ2-7 | TRBV14 | . | TGTGCCAGCAGCCAAGAAGGGAGGGGGCCCTACGAGCAGTACTTC | CASSQEGRGPYEQYF
. | TRBJ2-7 | TRBV20-1 | . | TGCAGTGCTCGCAGCGCTACCGAGCAGTACTTC | CSARSATEQYF
. | TRBJ2-7 | TRBV6-5 | . | TGTGCCAGCAGTTTCGGGGACCCCTCCTACGAGCAGTACTTC | CASSFGDPSYEQYF
. | TRBJ2-1 | TRBV6-6 | TRBD2 | TGTGCCAGTAGAGCGGGGGGAATACTCGGTGAGCAGTTCTTC | CASRAGGILGEQFF
. | TRBJ1-5 | TRBV2 | . | TGTGCCAGCAGTGAAAGTAGTGGACATCAGCCCCAGCATTTT | CASSESSGHQPQHF
. | TRBJ2-7 | TRBV27 | . | TGTGCCAGCAGTTCAGCCGGCTACGAGCAGTACTTC | CASSSAGYEQYF
. | TRBJ2-7 | TRBV7-2 | TRBD1 | TGTGCCAGCAGACCAACCCCGGACAGGGAAGAGCAGTACTTC | CASRPTPDREEQYF
. | TRBJ1-2 | TRBV30 | . | TGTGCCTGGAGTGTAAACGCTAACTATGGCTACACCTTC | CAWSVNANYGYTF
. | TRBJ1-3 | TRBV7-9 | TRBD1 | TGTGCCAGCAGCTTAGCGGGACAGGACGGGAACACCATATATTTT | CASSLAGQDGNTIYF
. | TRBJ1-3 | TRBV19 | . | TGTGCCAGTAGTATTAATGGAGGAAACACCATATATTTT | CASSINGGNTIYF
. | TRBJ2-2 | TRBV6-5 | . | TGTGCCAGCAGTTACTCGGGGACCGGGGAGCTGTTTTTT | CASSYSGTGELFF
. | TRBJ2-3 | TRBV5-6 | TRBD1 | TGTGCCAGCAGCTTGGAACAGGGGTTGATTAGCACAGATACGCAGTATTTT | CASSLEQGLISTDTQYF
once | TRBJ1-1 | TRBV10-3 | . | TGTGCCATCAGTGGCCGCAGGAGAGAGAACACTGAAGCTTTCTTT | CAISGRRRENTEAFF
. | TRBJ1-3 | TRBV6-5 | TRBD1 | TGTGCCAGCAGGAGCGACAGGGCCCCTGGAAACACCATATATTTT | CASRSDRAPGNTIYF
. | TRBJ1-2 | TRBV18 | TRBD1 | TGTGCCAGCTCACCGGGACAGATCTATGGCTACACCTTC | CASSPGQIYGYTF
. | TRBJ2-5 | TRBV29-1 | TRBD2 | TGCAGCGTTGAACATGGCTGGGGGGAGGGTTCATGGGAGACCCAGTACTTC | CSVEHGWGEGSWETQYF
. | TRBJ2-5 | TRBV6-6 | TRBD2 | TGTGCCAGCAGCCTAATCCCTGTTGGGGCTAGCGGGGGGCCGGGGGGAGAGACCCAGTACTTC | CASSLIPVGASGGPGGETQYF
. | TRBJ2-3 | TRBV24-1 | TRBD2 | TGTGCCACCAGTGACTACGGACTAGCGGGGCACACAGATACGCAGTATTTT | CATSDYGLAGHTDTQYF
. | TRBJ2-2 | TRBV29-1 | TRBD1 | TGCAGCGCCGCCCGGGACAGGGACACCGGGGAGCTGTTTTTT | CSAARDRDTGELFF
. | TRBJ2-7 | TRBV4-1 | . | TGCGCCAGCAGGCCTCCTTGGCCCAACCCGTCCTACGAGCAGTACTTC | CASRPPWPNPSYEQYF
. | TRBJ2-5 | TRBV11-2 | . | TGTGCCAGCAGCTTGGCCCGGCGGACCCAGTACTTC | CASSLARRTQYF
. | TRBJ1-3 | TRBV3-1/TRBV3-2 | . | TGTGCCAGCTCCCGGGGGCGAGTTGTTGGAAACACCATATATTTT | CASSRGRVVGNTIYF
. | TRBJ1-1 | TRBV5-4 | . | TGTGCCAGCAGCTGGGGCCAGGGTGACACTGAAGCTTTCTTT | CASSWGQGDTEAFF
. | TRBJ1-2 | TRBV7-8 | . | TGTGCCAGCAGCTTAGTCGCCTGGAACTATGGCTACACCTTC | CASSLVAWNYGYTF
. | TRBJ1-3 | TRBV12-5 | . | TGTGCTAGTGCCTTAACTCCGGGACCGAGTGGAAACACCATATATTTT | CASALTPGPSGNTIYF
. | TRBJ2-7 | TRBV19 | TRBD1 | TGTGCCAGTAGGGCCAGCGGGACAGGGGTCTACGAGCAGTACTTC | CASRASGTGVYEQYF
. | TRBJ2-1 | TRBV2 | TRBD2 | TGTGCCAGCACCCCAGGACTAGCGGGGGGGCCCAACAATGAGCAGTTCTTC | CASTPGLAGGPNNEQFF
few | TRBJ1-2 | TRBV6-2/TRBV6-3 | . | TGTGCCAGCAGTTACTCAGCGACCGCCGACATTTATGGCTACACCTTC | CASSYSATADIYGYTF